Following are 27 T cell receptor beta chains from one sample sequenced in a study of spatial heterogeneity in lung cancer. Indicated time point: sample taken at primary tumor resection. The study sequenced unsorted whole RNA from tumor, nontumor lung or frozen PBMC. Using its own MiXCR run on the 5' RACE reads, TCRdb lists one record per CDR3 protein. The sample shows more than 80,000 distinct CDR3 sequences, roughly 12% of them seen only once. The specimen was PBMCs, collected at surgery. The receptors come from a male donor with early-stage non-small cell lung cancer.

The rearrangement links TRBV9 to TRBJ2-1; 7 positions agree with TRBD2. The CDR3 covers 14 residues. Germline CDR1 reads SGDLS; CDR2 reads YYNGEE. The V gene end was trimmed by 3 bases and the J gene end by 4 bases; junction bases not matched to a gene: 4. The CDR3 here is CASSGAGWYNEQFF. The CDR3 bases are TGTGCCAGCAGCGGAGCGGGGTGGTACAATGAGCAGTTCTTC.

V gene TRBV6-2 or TRBV6-3 combines with J gene TRBJ1-5; 7 bases match TRBD1. The CDR3 covers 14 residues. V lost 9 bases, J lost 7 bases, and 12 bases stayed unmatched. Germline values: CDR1 MNHEY, CDR2 SVGEGT. CDR3 sequence (DNA): TGTGCCAGTATCGCAGGGGGGTTTAGCCAGCCCCAGCATTTT. Translating it yields CASIAGGFSQPQHF.

This clonotype was counted many times. This chain links TRBV6-2 or TRBV6-3 with TRBJ2-1; 13 bases line up with TRBD2. The V segment lost 3 bases and the J segment 8 bases; nucleotides outside the gene matches: 16. This CDR3 comprises 19 residues. Germline V gene sequence: CDR1 MNHEY, CDR2 SVGEGT. CDR3 amino acids: CASSYGLWVLAGGPYEQFF. For the CDR3, the DNA is TGTGCCAGCAGTTATGGTCTATGGGTACTAGCGGGAGGGCCCTATGAGCAGTTCTTC.

The table lists this clonotype with many counts. The V and J genes are TRBV27 and TRBJ1-1; 7 positions match TRBD1. Germline CDR1 MNHEY, CDR2 SMNVEV (reference sequence). The length of the CDR3 is 13 residues. The V gene end was trimmed by 5 bases and the J gene end by 6 bases; junction bases not matched to a gene: 6. The CDR3 nucleotides read TGTGCCAGCAGTCCACAGGGGCGCCCTGAAGCTTTCTTT. The encoded protein is CASSPQGRPEAFF.

This chain uses TRBV7-2 with TRBJ2-7; D may match TRBD1 or TRBD2 (5 bases each). Germline CDR1 SGHTA, CDR2 FQGNSA. V was pared by 5 bases and J by 0 bases, with 20 bases between. The CDR3 runs 17 residues. The CDR3 reads CASSTITSGHLSYEQYF. The CDR3 coding sequence is TGTGCCAGCAGCACCATCACGAGCGGACATCTCTCCTACGAGCAGTACTTC.

V usage is TRBV18 and J usage is TRBJ2-7; D may be TRBD2 (5 bases). Trimming took 8 bases from V and 4 from J, leaving 21 bases between them. The germline gives CDR1 KGHSH, CDR2 LQKENI. This CDR3 contains 15 residues. The CDR3: CASKNPGNRRYEQYF. CDR3 nucleotides: TGTGCCAGCAAAAACCCGGGAAACCGGAGGTACGAGCAGTACTTC.

This chain connects TRBV5-6 to TRBJ2-3; a possible D gene is TRBD2 (5 bases). Germline assignment: CDR1 SGHDT and CDR2 YYEEEE. This CDR3 is 15 amino acids long. V lost 4 bases and J lost 0, with 12 bases in between. CDR3 protein: CASSGPGTSTDTQYF. The CDR3 bases are TGTGCCAGCAGCGGGCCGGGAACGAGCACAGATACGCAGTATTTT.

This clonotype came up a few times. The chain is built from TRBV2 and TRBJ1-5; D is unclear. With 10 bases removed from V and 3 bases from J, the gap between germline ends came to 16 bases. This CDR3 has 14 residues. Germline-derived CDR1 and CDR2 are SNHLY and FYNNEI. The CDR3 spells CATTSERDNQPQHF. The CDR3, as DNA: TGTGCCACCACCTCGGAAAGGGACAATCAGCCCCAGCATTTT. The full variable domain, its missing parts supplied by reference TRBV2 and TRBJ1-5, is EPEVTQTPSHQVTQMGQEVILRCVPISNHLYFYWYRQILGQKVEFLVSFYNNEISEKSEIFDDQFSVERPDGSNFTLKIRSTKLEDSAMYFCATTSERDNQPQHFGDGTRLSIL.

This clonotype has more than one count but fewer than ten. The chain links TRBV20-1 to TRBJ2-5; TRBD2 agrees at 8 bases. In germline, CDR1 is DFQATT, CDR2 SNEGSKA (reference sequence). Trimming cost V 2 bases and J 4 bases; bases outside gene matches: 9. This CDR3 region has 15 residues. The chain's CDR3 is CSARHGRAVGETQYF. The CDR3 DNA reads as TGCAGTGCTAGACACGGGAGGGCCGTAGGAGAGACCCAGTACTTC.

The chain combines TRBV5-5 with TRBJ1-1, with D uncertain. CDR1 is SGHKS and CDR2 is YYEKEE in the germline V gene (reference sequence). The CDR3 extends over 15 amino acids. V gave up 3 bases and J gave up 1 base, with 13 bases separating them. This chain's CDR3 is CASSSRGFSNTEAFF. In DNA, the CDR3 is TGTGCCAGCAGCTCCAGAGGGTTTTCGAACACTGAAGCTTTCTTT.

This sequence joins TRBV7-2 and TRBJ2-5; TRBD2 agrees at 9 bases. The V segment lost 3 bases and the J segment 5 bases; nucleotides outside the gene matches: 7. Germline CDR1 reads SGHTA; CDR2 reads FQGNSA. The length of the CDR3 is 15 residues. The CDR3 loop reads CASSLRAGGFETQYF. CDR3 DNA sequence: TGTGCCAGCAGCTTGCGAGCGGGAGGCTTTGAGACCCAGTACTTC.

The V and J genes are TRBV20-1 and TRBJ1-1, with D possibly matching TRBD1 (5 bases). Germline CDR1 reads DFQATT; CDR2 reads SNEGSKA (reference sequence). V shed 5 bases and J shed 4 bases, with 20 bases lying between them. The CDR3 totals 15 residues. CDR3: CSAGALNLGGTEAFF. DNA for the CDR3: TGCAGTGCTGGCGCTCTTAATCTGGGGGGCACTGAAGCTTTCTTT.

At least ten counts were recorded for this clonotype. The V call is TRBV5-1, the J call TRBJ1-6, with D tentatively TRBD1 (6 bases). Germline V gives CDR1 SGHRS, CDR2 YFSETQ. CDR3 length: 16 residues. V lost 0 bases and J 6 bases, leaving 13 bases between the germline ends. This CDR3 is CASSLGIQGLNSPLHF. The CDR3 DNA sequence: TGCGCCAGCAGCTTGGGGATCCAGGGGCTTAATTCACCCCTCCACTTT.

This clonotype occurred many times. The chain carries TRBV20-1 and TRBJ2-4; TRBD1 matches at 8 bases. CDR3 length: 13 amino acids. Germline values: CDR1 DFQATT, CDR2 SNEGSKA (reference sequence). V shed 6 bases and J 7 bases; nucleotides not matched to a gene: 8. CDR3 DNA sequence: TGCAGTGCCCGGCAGGGGGCGAGGAACATTCAGTACTTC. This sequence encodes CSARQGARNIQYF.

This chain uses TRBV7-9 with TRBJ2-3; D remains unclear. Per germline, CDR1 SEHNR and CDR2 FQNEAQ (reference sequence). The V gene lost 10 bases and the J gene lost 8 bases, with 4 bases spanning the gap. The CDR3 consists of 8 residues. The CDR3 is CATTTQYF. The CDR3 coding sequence is TGTGCCACAACTACGCAGTATTTT.

This chain joins TRBV7-2 and TRBJ1-1, with 8 bases identical to TRBD1. Germline trimming cut 5 bases from V and 3 bases from J; bases unmatched to any gene: 5. This CDR3 has 14 residues. Germline CDR1 and CDR2: SGHTA and FQGNSA. The CDR3 coding sequence is TGTGCCAGCAGCGCCAGGGGGCGAGACACTGAAGCTTTCTTT. This gives the protein CASSARGRDTEAFF.

This clonotype has only one observation. The V call is TRBV7-2, the J call TRBJ2-3, with D perhaps assigned TRBD1 or TRBD2 (5 bases each). CDR3 length equals 17 residues. V dropped 4 bases and J dropped 0 bases, with 17 bases sitting between them. The germline V gene has CDR1 SGHTA and CDR2 FQGNSA. The CDR3 sequence is CASSSPRGGPSTDTQYF. CDR3 DNA sequence: TGTGCCAGCAGCTCTCCAAGGGGCGGGCCTAGCACAGATACGCAGTATTTT.

V usage is TRBV14 and J usage is TRBJ2-7; D gene unclear. Germline V CDR1 and CDR2: SGHDN, FVKESK. The CDR3 consists of 13 residues. V lost 2 bases, J lost 4 bases, and 9 bases lay in between. CDR3 DNA sequence: TGTGCCAGCAGCCAACAACACCAGTACGAGCAGTACTTC. Protein: CASSQQHQYEQYF.

The table lists this clonotype with a few counts. The rearrangement uses TRBV7-3 and TRBJ2-2, with D maybe TRBD1 (5 bases). Looked up from germline, CDR1 is SGHTA and CDR2 is FQGTGA. Trimming pared 6 bases from V and 5 bases from J, leaving 10 bases between. This CDR3 contains 13 residues. The CDR3 sequence: CASSLGQTGELFF. The CDR3 DNA is TGTGCCAGCAGTTTAGGACAAACCGGGGAGCTGTTTTTT.

A few counts support this clonotype. The genes are TRBV28 and TRBJ2-7; 9 nucleotides line up with TRBD1. With 7 bases clipped from V and 7 bases from J, the junction kept 11 bases outside the gene matches. CDR3 length: 14 amino acids. Per the germline V gene, CDR1 is MDHEN and CDR2 is SYDVKM. CDR3 coding DNA: TGTGCCAGCACCGGAACGGGACAGGGCGGGGAGCAGTACTTC. This sequence encodes CASTGTGQGGEQYF.

There are many counts of this clonotype. The rearrangement links TRBV6-2 or TRBV6-3 to TRBJ2-7; 13 bases map to TRBD2. The length of the CDR3 is 16 residues. Trimming took 4 bases from V and 3 from J; bases not matched to a gene: 6. The germline CDR1 and CDR2 sequences are MNHEY and SVGEGT. This chain's CDR3 is CASSWGRTSGGYEQYF. CDR3 nucleotides: TGTGCCAGCAGTTGGGGACGGACTAGCGGGGGCTACGAGCAGTACTTC.

This clonotype appeared many times. The J gene is TRBJ2-3, the V gene TRBV24-1, with TRBD1 matching 9 bases. V lost 9 bases, J lost 6 bases, and 12 bases stayed unmatched. CDR1 KGHDR and CDR2 SFDVKD come from the germline V gene. This CDR3 region has 15 residues. CDR3 in amino acids: CATESGTGYGDTQYF. CDR3 nucleotides: TGTGCCACCGAATCCGGGACAGGGTATGGGGATACGCAGTATTTT.

The rearrangement uses TRBV6-5 and TRBJ2-4; 10 bases map to TRBD1. The CDR3 is made up of 15 amino acids. The V and J ends lost 7 bases and 8 bases, in that order; junction bases with no gene match: 11. The germline V gene has CDR1 MNHEY and CDR2 SVGAGI. CDR3 DNA sequence: TGTGCCAGCAAGGGTAGACGGGACAGGGGTTACATTCAGTACTTC. This sequence encodes CASKGRRDRGYIQYF.

At least ten counts were recorded for this clonotype. This chain links TRBV7-2 with TRBJ2-7; no reliable D call. Germline V gene data show CDR1 as SGHTA and CDR2 as FQGNSA. Trimming cost V 1 base and J 3 bases, with 13 bases left between them. The CDR3 runs 15 residues. The CDR3 coding sequence is TGTGCCAGCAGCTTAGATTTTAGTGGGAACTACGAGCAGTACTTC. This sequence encodes CASSLDFSGNYEQYF.

This clonotype has more than one count but fewer than ten. This chain uses TRBV20-1 with TRBJ2-3, with a possible D match to TRBD2 (6 bases). This CDR3 spans 13 amino acids. V dropped 3 bases and J dropped 2 bases, with 9 bases sitting between them. CDR1 is DFQATT, CDR2 SNEGSKA, per germline (reference sequence). CDR3 in DNA: TGCAGTGCTAGTCGGACTAACACAGATACGCAGTATTTT. Its protein product is CSASRTNTDTQYF.

This clonotype has just a few counts. The J gene is TRBJ2-5, the V gene TRBV6-2 or TRBV6-3, with 10 bases fitting TRBD1. Germline CDR1 is MNHEY and CDR2 is SVGEGT. The CDR3 is 14 amino acids. Trimming cost V 5 bases and J 5 bases; bases outside gene matches: 5. CDR3 DNA sequence: TGTGCCAGCAGTACGAGGACAGGGGGGGAGACCCAGTACTTC. Amino acids: CASSTRTGGETQYF.

This clonotype has ten or more counts. CDR3 sequence (DNA): TGTGCCAGCAGCGAAGCGGGGGGAAAAACTGGGGCCAACGTCCTGACTTTC. Residues: CASSEAGGKTGANVLTF. The chain uses TRBV28 and TRBJ2-6, with 9 bases lining up with TRBD2. V was clipped by 6 bases and J by 2 bases; unmatched bases: 8. Germline V lookup: CDR1 MDHEN, CDR2 SYDVKM. This CDR3 contains 17 residues.